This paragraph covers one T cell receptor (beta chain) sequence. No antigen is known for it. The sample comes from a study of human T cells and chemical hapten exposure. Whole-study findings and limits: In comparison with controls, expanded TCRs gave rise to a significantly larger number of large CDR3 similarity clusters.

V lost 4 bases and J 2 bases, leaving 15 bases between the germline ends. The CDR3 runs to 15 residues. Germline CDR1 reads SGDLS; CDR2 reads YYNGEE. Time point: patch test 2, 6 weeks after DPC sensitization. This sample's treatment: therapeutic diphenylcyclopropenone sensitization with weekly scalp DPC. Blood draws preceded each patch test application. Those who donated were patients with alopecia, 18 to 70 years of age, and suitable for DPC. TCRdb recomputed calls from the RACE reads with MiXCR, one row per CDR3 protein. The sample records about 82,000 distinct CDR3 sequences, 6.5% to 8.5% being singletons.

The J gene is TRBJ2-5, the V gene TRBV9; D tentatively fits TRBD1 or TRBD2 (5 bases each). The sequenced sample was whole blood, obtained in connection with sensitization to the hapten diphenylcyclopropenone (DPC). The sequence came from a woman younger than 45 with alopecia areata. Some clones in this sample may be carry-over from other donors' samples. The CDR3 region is CASSPRGGPQETQYF. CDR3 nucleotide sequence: TGTGCCAGCAGCCCCCGTGGGGGACCGCAAGAGACCCAGTACTTC.